Presented here are 27 T cell receptor beta chains from one specimen sequenced in a study of T-cell reconstitution after alpha-beta-depleted transplantation in children. This sample's TCRbeta library carried unique molecular identifier barcodes. TCRdb reprocessed the PCR reads via MiXCR and lists one record per CDR3 protein. In the table there are 90,000 to 100,000 distinct CDR3 sequences, more than 20% of which are singletons. Sequenced here: PBMCs, sampled before TCRalphabeta/CD19-depleted stem cell transplant. These receptors were obtained from a boy between 2 and 15 years old with acute lymphoblastic leukemia, due to receive a stem cell transplant.

This clonotype was counted ten times or more. V usage is TRBV7-2 and J usage is TRBJ2-3, with 10 positions matching TRBD2. The CDR3 extends over 16 amino acids. The J segment lost 1 base and the V segment lost 2 bases, leaving 3 bases of the junction unmatched. Germline assignment: CDR1 SGHTA and CDR2 FQGNSA. The chain's CDR3 is CASSLTGTSGTDTQYF. CDR3 bases: TGTGCCAGCAGCTTAACCGGGACTAGCGGCACAGATACGCAGTATTTT. Full variable domain (remainder filled in from reference TRBV7-2 and TRBJ2-3): GAGVSQSPSNKVTEKGKDVELRCDPISGHTALYWYRQSLGQGLEFLIYFQGNSAPDKSGLPSDRFSAERTGGSVSTLTIQRTQQEDSAVYLCASSLTGTSGTDTQYFGPGTRLTVL.

The chain couples TRBV15 to TRBJ2-7; 7 bases line up with TRBD2. Germline trimming cut 0 bases from V and 5 bases from J; bases unmatched to any gene: 4. Germline CDR1 and CDR2: LNHNV and YYDKDF (reference sequence). This CDR3 comprises 14 residues. The CDR3 DNA reads as TGTGCCACCAGCAGAGAGTTGGGAGGGCACGAGCAGTACTTC. It specifies CATSRELGGHEQYF. The variable domain in full, with the rest retrieved from reference TRBV15 and TRBJ2-7, is DAMVIQNPRYQVTQFGKPVTLSCSQTLNHNVMYWYQQKSSQAPKLLFHYYDKDFNNEADTPDNFQSRRPNTSFCFLDIRSPGLGDTAMYLCATSRELGGHEQYFGPGTRLTVT.

The table lists this clonotype with a few counts. The J gene is TRBJ2-3, the V gene TRBV7-2; D possibly uses TRBD1 or TRBD2 (5 bases each). Germline CDR1 is SGHTA and CDR2 is FQGNSA. Between the trimmed V and J ends, which lost 4 bases and 7 bases, there was a span of 18 bases. The CDR3 length is 15 residues. This CDR3 is CASSSGSGPSNTQYF. In DNA form, the CDR3 reads TGTGCCAGCAGCTCCGGATCGGGGCCCTCTAATACGCAGTATTTT.

This chain links TRBV20-1 with TRBJ2-1; no firm D call. The V end lost 0 bases, the J end lost 8 bases, and 17 bases lay between the germline ends. CDR3 length: 15 residues. CDR1 is DFQATT, CDR2 SNEGSKA, per germline (reference sequence). The CDR3: CSARENAIVADEQFF. The CDR3 DNA reads TGCAGTGCTAGAGAGAACGCGATAGTCGCCGATGAGCAGTTCTTC.

V usage is TRBV11-3 and J usage is TRBJ2-1, with 10 bases identical to TRBD2. The CDR3 totals 13 residues. Germline V lookup: CDR1 SGHNT, CDR2 YENEEA. Losses at the gene ends were 5 bases for V and 9 bases for J; bases not matched to a gene: 4. The CDR3 nucleotides read TGTGCCAGCAGCATTACTAGCGGGGTTGAGCAGTTCTTC. It codes for CASSITSGVEQFF. The full variable domain, rest sourced from reference TRBV11-3 and TRBJ2-1, is EAGVVQSPRYKIIEKKQPVAFWCNPISGHNTLYWYLQNLGQGPELLIRYENEEAVDDSQLPKDRFSAERLKGVDSTLKIQPAELGDSAVYLCASSITSGVEQFFGPGTRLTVL.

The chain combines TRBV20-1 with TRBJ2-2; no clear D. CDR3 length: 13 residues. V was trimmed by 3 bases and J by 4 bases, leaving 9 bases between them. Germline V gene data show CDR1 as DFQATT and CDR2 as SNEGSKA (reference sequence). CDR3 coding DNA: TGCAGTGCTAGGGGGTCATTCACCGGGGAGCTGTTTTTT. Translating gives CSARGSFTGELFF.

This clonotype was found a few times. This chain uses TRBV4-1 with TRBJ2-3; D may match TRBD1 or TRBD2 (5 bases each). CDR1 and CDR2 (germline): MGHRA, YSYEKL. The V gene lost 1 base and the J gene lost 4 bases, with 9 bases spanning the gap. The CDR3 totals 14 residues. Here the CDR3 DNA reads TGCGCCAGCAGCCAAGCGGGGACCCCAGATACGCAGTATTTT. This sequence encodes CASSQAGTPDTQYF.

This chain connects TRBV7-3 to TRBJ1-5; the D is unclear. Germline-derived CDR1 and CDR2 are SGHTA and FQGTGA. There are 13 residues in the CDR3. V lost 0 bases and J lost 5, with 5 bases in between. This CDR3 reads CASSLTRDQPQHF. Here the CDR3 DNA reads TGTGCCAGCAGCTTAACCAGAGATCAGCCCCAGCATTTT.

As for this clonotype: A junction end diverges from the germline sequence, so it may reflect a read error. This chain connects TRBV27 to TRBJ2-1; D possibly corresponds to TRBD2 (6 bases). The CDR3 has 15 amino acids. Germline V gene sequence: CDR1 MNHEY, CDR2 SMNVEV (reference sequence). CDR3 sequence reads: CASSLGGGNYNEQIF. CDR3 coding DNA: TGTGCCAGCAGTTTAGGTGGAGGGAATTACAATGAGCAGATCTTC.

The chain links TRBV7-8 to TRBJ1-5; 11 bases agree with TRBD1. This CDR3 comprises 13 residues. The germline V gene encodes CDR1 SGHVS and CDR2 FQNEAQ. V shed 6 bases and J 7 bases; nucleotides not matched to a gene: 2. The CDR3 coding sequence is TGTGCCAGCAGACGGGACAGGGGGCAGCCCCAGCATTTT. Translated, it gives CASRRDRGQPQHF. Based on the CDR3 plus reference TRBV7-8 and TRBJ1-5, the full variable domain is GAGVSQSPRYKVAKRGQDVALRCDPISGHVSLFWYQQALGQGPEFLTYFQNEAQLDKSGLPSDRFFAERPEGSVSTLKIQRTQQEDSAVYLCASRRDRGQPQHFGDGTRLSIL.

This chain joins TRBV27 and TRBJ2-1, with TRBD2 matching over 8 bases. V shed 5 bases, J shed 7 bases, and the junction held 7 bases outside the gene matches. The germline V gene encodes CDR1 MNHEY and CDR2 SMNVEV (reference sequence). The CDR3 runs 14 residues. In DNA, the CDR3 is TGTGCCAGCAGTCCGGGACTAGGGTGGAATGAGCAGTTCTTC. Its translation is CASSPGLGWNEQFF.

This chain links TRBV24-1 with TRBJ1-4; D is possibly TRBD1 (5 bases). Looked up from germline, CDR1 is KGHDR and CDR2 is SFDVKD. The V and J ends lost 3 bases and 8 bases respectively, with 15 bases between them. The CDR3 extends over 15 amino acids. CDR3: CATSDGDGAGEKLFF. CDR3 coding DNA: TGTGCCACCAGTGATGGGGACGGAGCCGGCGAAAAACTGTTTTTT.

The rearrangement uses TRBV12-3 or TRBV12-4 and TRBJ2-7; the match to TRBD2 covers 7 bases. V shed 2 bases and J 2 bases; nucleotides not matched to a gene: 6. CDR3 length: 15 amino acids. The CDR3 DNA follows: TGTGCCAGCAGTTTAAACGGGGGGAGGGCCTACGAGCAGTACTTC. Protein sequence: CASSLNGGRAYEQYF.

The chain combines TRBV30 with TRBJ2-1, with TRBD2 matching over 8 bases. The junction had 8 bases not matched to a gene; V was cut back by 6 bases and J by 7 bases. CDR3 length: 13 residues. Germline V gene data show CDR1 as GTSNPN and CDR2 as SVGIG (reference sequence). CDR3 sequence: CACTSGVSNEQFF. In nucleotides, the CDR3 is TGTGCCTGCACTAGCGGAGTATCGAATGAGCAGTTCTTC.

This clonotype showed up just a few times. The genes are TRBV3-1 and TRBJ2-7; no reliable D call. This CDR3 has 13 amino acids. Germline CDR1 reads LGHDT; CDR2 reads YNNKEL (reference sequence). V lost 3 bases to trimming and J lost 3 bases, with 9 bases between them. In DNA form, the CDR3 reads TGTGCCAGCAGCCATTGGACGCACTACGAGCAGTACTTC. Translating gives CASSHWTHYEQYF.

The chain carries TRBV5-1 and TRBJ2-3; either TRBD1 or TRBD2 may fit D (5 bases each). The ends were cut back, 4 bases at V and 4 bases at J, with 7 bases in the middle. This CDR3 is built from 12 residues. Germline-derived CDR1 and CDR2 are SGHRS and YFSETQ. CDR3 amino acids: CASSRDPDTQYF. Written as DNA, the CDR3 is TGCGCCAGCAGCAGGGACCCAGATACGCAGTATTTT. Variable domain in full (rest from reference TRBV5-1 and TRBJ2-3): KAGVTQTPRYLIKTRGQQVTLSCSPISGHRSVSWYQQTPGQGLQFLFEYFSETQRNKGNFPGRFSGRQFSNSRSEMNVSTLELGDSALYLCASSRDPDTQYFGPGTRLTVL.

The chain employs TRBV27 and TRBJ2-2; 7 bases fit TRBD2. The CDR3 has 17 residues. V gave up 5 bases and J gave up 4 bases; unmatched junction bases: 13. Germline V gives CDR1 MNHEY, CDR2 SMNVEV (reference sequence). CDR3 amino acids: CASSTLAEGPVTGELFF. CDR3 in DNA: TGTGCCAGCAGTACGCTAGCGGAGGGGCCCGTCACCGGGGAGCTGTTTTTT.

The chain recombines TRBV12-3 or TRBV12-4 with TRBJ1-2; TRBD1 might be the D (5 bases). V lost 1 base and J 3 bases, leaving 9 bases between the germline ends. CDR3 length: 14 amino acids. CDR3 nucleotides: TGTGCCAGCAGTTTAGAGGGACGGGACTATGGCTACACCTTC. Protein product: CASSLEGRDYGYTF.

Only a few counts were recorded for this clonotype. The chain carries TRBV7-2 and TRBJ2-2, with D uncertain. The CDR3 loop spans 13 amino acids. From germline, CDR1 is SGHTA and CDR2 FQGNSA. Trimming pared 5 bases from V and 5 bases from J, leaving 9 bases between. CDR3 nucleotide sequence: TGTGCCAGCAGCCGGATGGGGACCGGGGAGCTGTTTTTT. The encoded protein is CASSRMGTGELFF. Supplemented by reference TRBV7-2 and TRBJ2-2, the full variable domain reads GAGVSQSPSNKVTEKGKDVELRCDPISGHTALYWYRQSLGQGLEFLIYFQGNSAPDKSGLPSDRFSAERTGGSVSTLTIQRTQQEDSAVYLCASSRMGTGELFFGEGSRLTVL.

The J gene is TRBJ1-4, the V gene TRBV20-1; TRBD1 aligns across 12 bases. Germline V lookup: CDR1 DFQATT, CDR2 SNEGSKA (reference sequence). With V trimmed by 6 bases and J by 5 bases, 1 base remained unmatched. The CDR3 contains 13 residues. In nucleotides, the CDR3 is TGCAGTGCAGGGACAGGGGGCAATGAAAAACTGTTTTTT. This gives the protein CSAGTGGNEKLFF.

The V gene is TRBV5-1, the J gene TRBJ2-1; a weak D match, TRBD2 (6 bases). CDR3 length: 18 residues. The germline V gene has CDR1 SGHRS and CDR2 YFSETQ. Trimming cost V 0 bases and J 6 bases, with 22 bases left between them. CDR3 protein: CASSLVGASGGLLNEQFF. CDR3 in DNA: TGCGCCAGCAGCTTGGTAGGGGCAAGCGGAGGGCTCCTCAATGAGCAGTTCTTC.

This chain links TRBV3-1 with TRBJ2-7; 12 bases align to TRBD1. The CDR3 is 17 amino acids. V lost 10 bases and J lost 6; bases outside the gene matches: 19. CDR1 is LGHDT and CDR2 is YNNKEL in the germline V gene (reference sequence). CDR3 sequence: CATCQEARRDRGPEQYF. The CDR3, as DNA: TGTGCCACCTGCCAAGAGGCCCGAAGGGACAGGGGGCCCGAGCAGTACTTC.

The chain has TRBV5-1 and TRBJ2-1, with 7 bases fitting TRBD1. The tail of the sequence fits TRBJ2-5 better, so the J call may be wrong. The germline CDR1 and CDR2 sequences are SGHRS and YFSETQ. This CDR3 contains 16 residues. CDR3 DNA sequence: TGCGCCAGCAGCACCCCCCCGGACAGGTCCCAAGAGACCCAGTACTTC. It encodes CASSTPPDRSQETQYF.

V usage is TRBV11-2 and J usage is TRBJ2-3; 14 bases agree with TRBD2. The CDR3 runs to 20 residues. Germline V gene data show CDR1 as SGHAT and CDR2 as FQNNGV. V was pared by 7 bases and J by 3 bases, with 18 bases of the junction left unmatched. The CDR3 region is CASILKPSGTSGSATDTQYF. The CDR3 region has the DNA TGTGCCAGCATCCTAAAACCCTCCGGGACTAGCGGGAGTGCGACAGATACGCAGTATTTT.

V is TRBV20-1 and J is TRBJ2-7; 8 bases fit TRBD2. V dropped 1 base and J dropped 3; count of bases not matched to a gene: 17. Germline CDR1 is DFQATT and CDR2 is SNEGSKA (reference sequence). The CDR3 totals 18 residues. CDR3 protein: CSARVPLYDPAGVYEQYF. CDR3 sequence (DNA): TGCAGTGCTAGAGTTCCACTGTACGATCCAGCGGGGGTCTACGAGCAGTACTTC.

CDR3 amino acids: CASRGGSNQPQHF. CDR3 DNA: TGTGCCAGCAGGGGTGGCAGCAATCAGCCCCAGCATTTT. The rearrangement links TRBV3-1 to TRBJ1-5, with D unclear. The CDR3 is 13 amino acids. CDR1 is LGHDT, CDR2 YNNKEL, per germline (reference sequence). V was shortened by 6 bases and J by 1 base, with 7 bases between the two germline ends. Based on the CDR3 plus reference TRBV3-1 and TRBJ1-5, the full variable domain is DTAVSQTPKYLVTQMGNDKSIKCEQNLGHDTMYWYKQDSKKFLKIMFSYNNKELIINETVPNRFSPKSPDKAHLNLHINSLELGDSAVYFCASRGGSNQPQHFGDGTRLSIL.

The V and J genes are TRBV5-1 and TRBJ1-1; tentative D call: TRBD1 (6 bases). Trimming removed 4 bases at V and 3 bases at J, with 16 bases between. Germline V gives CDR1 SGHRS, CDR2 YFSETQ. The CDR3 spans 15 residues. CDR3 region: CASSTGGGADTEAFF. The CDR3 DNA reads as TGCGCCAGCAGCACGGGGGGGGGCGCGGACACTGAAGCTTTCTTT.